This TCR beta chain was identified during a study of identical twins. The study's findings and limits: There is a chance that invariant MAIT and iNKT cells partially muddied zero-insertion analyses. The analysis was cross-sectional rather than longitudinal within donors.

This clonotype was detected only once. Its antigen is not known. V trimming: 5 bases; J trimming: 7 bases; junction bases outside the gene matches: 9. Germline CDR1 MNHNS, CDR2 SASEGT. The CDR3 runs 14 residues. TCRdb passed the 5' RACE reads through MiXCR, listing each CDR3 protein once. The sample shows 650,000 to 750,000 distinct CDR3 sequences, less than 25% of them seen only once. Another study also made use of these data, one on T cells expressing NK-cell markers. Turning to that study: Within the sequenced cohort of eight donors, seven exhibited HCMV seropositivity and one was seronegative.

The chain joins TRBV6-1 to TRBJ2-7; 9 nucleotides line up with TRBD1. The clonotype was recovered from a woman under 30 in good health. Sequencing input: PBMCs. CDR3 DNA: TGTGCCAGCAGTATGGACAGGGGAGCGCGTGAGCAGTACTTC. Protein: CASSMDRGAREQYF.